This passage covers 17 T cell receptor beta chains from one sample sequenced in a study of vaccination effects on CD4 cells after COVID-19. No cognate antigen is known for these TCRs. Using immunoSEQ multiplex PCR, the repertoire was profiled, and TCRdb retains in-frame clones only, with some absent. Among about 22,000 clones listed, around 70% were seen once. Antigen-specific CD4+ T cells were expanded with viral peptide pools in the ViraFEST assay before sequencing. The culture ran for approximately 11 days before CD4+ T cells were isolated. Vaccine recipients, nucleocapsid antibody negative, had no prior SARS-CoV-2 infection. The sample was CD4+ T cells from PBMCs cultured with HCoV-NL63 spike peptides, taken before COVID-19 vaccination. The receptors here all came from a human donor who received a COVID-19 vaccine.

This sequence joins TRBV19 and TRBJ1-1, with D hard to call. From germline, CDR1 is LNHDA and CDR2 SQIVND (reference sequence). The CDR3 contains 15 residues. V lost 5 bases, J lost 1 base, and 14 bases lay in between. The CDR3 sequence is CASSFEGSKNTEAFF. CDR3 DNA: TGTGCCAGTAGTTTTGAAGGGAGTAAGAACACTGAAGCTTTCTTT.

This clone was counted a few times. The chain joins TRBV5-3 to TRBJ1-5; D uncertain. TRBV5-3 falls under the ORF class, with uncertain function. The CDR3 is 13 amino acids. With 1 base removed from V and 3 bases from J, the gap between germline ends came to 5 bases. The DNA for the CDR3 is TGTGCCAGAAGCTTGAAGGTCAATCAGCCCCAGCATTTT. It translates to CARSLKVNQPQHF.

The chain combines TRBV7-2 with TRBJ1-1, with D maybe TRBD1 (5 bases). Germline CDR1 and CDR2: SGHTA and FQGNSA. V shed 1 base and J shed 4 bases, with 13 bases lying between them. The CDR3 consists of 15 residues. The CDR3 sequence: CASSLVGGGRTEAFF. DNA for the CDR3: TGTGCCAGCAGCTTAGTGGGGGGGGGACGCACTGAAGCTTTCTTT.

The chain joins TRBV7-2 to TRBJ1-6, with 8 bases matching TRBD1. The V gene end was trimmed by 0 bases and the J gene end by 5 bases; junction bases not matched to a gene: 3. CDR1 SGHTA and CDR2 FQGNSA come from the germline V gene. This CDR3 spans 16 amino acids. The CDR3 DNA follows: TGTGCCAGCAGCTTAGCCGGGACAGGTCATAATTCACCCCTCCACTTT. Translated, it gives CASSLAGTGHNSPLHF.

The rearrangement joins TRBV19 to TRBJ1-5; no firm D call. The V gene's germline CDR1 is LNHDA and CDR2 SQIVND (reference sequence). With 3 bases removed from V and 1 base from J, the gap between germline ends came to 7 bases. CDR3 size: 14 residues. CDR3 sequence (DNA): TGTGCCAGTAGTATTCCTCGAAGCAATCAGCCCCAGCATTTT. This sequence encodes CASSIPRSNQPQHF.

This rearrangement joins TRBV7-2 to TRBJ2-2; no firm D call. Germline V lookup: CDR1 SGHTA, CDR2 FQGNSA. The CDR3 contains 14 residues. Trimming removed 1 base at V and 4 bases at J, with 7 bases between. The DNA of the CDR3 is TGTGCCAGCAGCTTAGACCGGTCCACCGGGGAGCTGTTTTTT. Protein: CASSLDRSTGELFF.

A single count supports this clone. The chain is built from TRBV7-2 and TRBJ1-2; D uncertain. CDR3 length: 14 amino acids. Looked up from germline, CDR1 is SGHTA and CDR2 is FQGNSA. V lost 5 bases and J lost 7, with 17 bases in between. CDR3 sequence reads: CASSPRTQSGGYTF. CDR3 nucleotides: TGTGCCAGCAGCCCACGGACCCAGTCGGGTGGCTACACCTTC.

The count of this clone is one. V and J are TRBV3-1 (or the pseudogene TRBV3-2) and TRBJ1-6; 7 nucleotides line up with TRBD1. There are 17 residues in the CDR3. The trim removed 2 bases at V and 3 bases at J, leaving 7 bases unmatched. Germline V gene lookup returns CDR1 LGHDT and CDR2 YNNKEL (reference sequence). CDR3 coding DNA: TGTGCCAGCAGCCAAAATCCCCGGACAGGCTATAATTCACCCCTCCACTTT. It specifies CASSQNPRTGYNSPLHF.

This clone appeared a few times. The genes are TRBV5-8 and TRBJ2-5, with 7 bases fitting TRBD1. Germline CDR1 is SGHTS and CDR2 is YDEGEE. Trimming at V came to 4 bases and at J to 2 bases, leaving 8 bases not matched to a gene. The CDR3 extends over 15 amino acids. The CDR3 sequence is CASSKPWGQQETQYF. The CDR3 DNA follows: TGTGCCAGCAGCAAACCCTGGGGACAGCAAGAGACCCAGTACTTC.

The genes are TRBV5-1 and TRBJ1-1; possibly TRBD1 for D (6 bases). Germline CDR1 reads SGHRS; CDR2 reads YFSETQ. Trimming pared 4 bases from V and 10 bases from J, leaving 14 bases between. The CDR3 is 12 amino acids. CDR3 protein: CASSAGRGRAFF. DNA for the CDR3: TGCGCCAGCAGCGCCGGGCGGGGGCGAGCTTTCTTT. The full variable domain, completed using reference TRBV5-1 and TRBJ1-1, is KAGVTQTPRYLIKTRGQQVTLSCSPISGHRSVSWYQQTPGQGLQFLFEYFSETQRNKGNFPGRFSGRQFSNSRSEMNVSTLELGDSALYLCASSAGRGRAFFGQGTRLTVV.

This chain links TRBV5-1 with TRBJ2-3, with 8 nucleotides matching TRBD2. Germline CDR1 and CDR2: SGHRS and YFSETQ. V shed 5 bases and J 2 bases; nucleotides not matched to a gene: 10. The length of the CDR3 is 16 residues. The CDR3 loop is CASRDTSGLHTDTQYF. The CDR3 DNA reads TGCGCCAGCAGGGATACTAGCGGACTCCACACAGATACGCAGTATTTT. The full variable domain, its missing parts supplied by reference TRBV5-1 and TRBJ2-3, is KAGVTQTPRYLIKTRGQQVTLSCSPISGHRSVSWYQQTPGQGLQFLFEYFSETQRNKGNFPGRFSGRQFSNSRSEMNVSTLELGDSALYLCASRDTSGLHTDTQYFGPGTRLTVL.

This clone was seen only a few times. V and J are TRBV7-6 and TRBJ2-3, with 10 bases that match TRBD2. Germline V gene sequence: CDR1 SGHVS, CDR2 FNYEAQ. The CDR3 extends over 16 amino acids. The trim removed 0 bases at V and 4 bases at J, leaving 4 bases unmatched. The CDR3 reads CASSLATSGIPDTQYF. Written as DNA, the CDR3 is TGTGCCAGCAGCTTAGCTACTAGCGGGATCCCAGATACGCAGTATTTT.

The chain joins TRBV20-1 to TRBJ1-3; D ambiguous. Between the trimmed V and J ends, which lost 3 bases and 0 bases, there was a span of 9 bases. Germline V gene data show CDR1 as DFQATT and CDR2 as SNEGSKA (reference sequence). The CDR3 spans 14 residues. CDR3 residues: CSASEPSSGNTIYF. CDR3 DNA: TGCAGTGCTAGTGAGCCAAGCTCTGGAAACACCATATATTTT.

The chain couples TRBV24-1 to TRBJ2-7, with 7 positions matching TRBD1. The germline CDR1 and CDR2 sequences are KGHDR and SFDVKD. V was pared by 3 bases and J by 3 bases, with 4 bases of the junction left unmatched. The CDR3 runs 14 residues. CDR3 residues: CATSDGTVDYEQYF. The CDR3 region has the DNA TGTGCCACCAGTGATGGGACAGTTGACTACGAGCAGTACTTC.

The V call is TRBV29-1, the J call TRBJ2-5; D is unresolved. This CDR3 is 12 amino acids long. Trimming shortened V by 2 bases and J by 4 bases, and 8 bases separated the two germline ends. From germline, CDR1 is SQVTM and CDR2 ANQGSEA. CDR3 sequence: CSVERERETQYF. CDR3 bases: TGCAGCGTTGAACGAGAGAGAGAGACCCAGTACTTC.

The chain recombines TRBV5-5 with TRBJ1-1, with a possible D match to TRBD1 (5 bases). This CDR3 comprises 15 residues. The germline V and J ends were trimmed by 0 bases and 0 bases, with 9 bases remaining between them. Looked up from germline, CDR1 is SGHKS and CDR2 is YYEKEE (reference sequence). The DNA for the CDR3 is TGTGCCAGCAGCTTGGCGGGGACGTTGAACACTGAAGCTTTCTTT. It translates to CASSLAGTLNTEAFF. The variable domain in full, with the rest retrieved from reference TRBV5-5 and TRBJ1-1, is DAGVTQSPTHLIKTRGQQVTLRCSPISGHKSVSWYQQVLGQGPQFIFQYYEKEERGRGNFPDRFSARQFPNYSSELNVNALLLGDSALYLCASSLAGTLNTEAFFGQGTRLTVV.

This clone came up once. This chain joins TRBV5-1 and TRBJ2-5; D uncertain. V was pared by 1 base and J by 2 bases, with 6 bases between. Germline V gives CDR1 SGHRS, CDR2 YFSETQ. This CDR3 has 13 residues. The CDR3, as DNA: TGCGCCAGCAGCTTGAAAGCTCAAGAGACCCAGTACTTC. It translates to CASSLKAQETQYF.